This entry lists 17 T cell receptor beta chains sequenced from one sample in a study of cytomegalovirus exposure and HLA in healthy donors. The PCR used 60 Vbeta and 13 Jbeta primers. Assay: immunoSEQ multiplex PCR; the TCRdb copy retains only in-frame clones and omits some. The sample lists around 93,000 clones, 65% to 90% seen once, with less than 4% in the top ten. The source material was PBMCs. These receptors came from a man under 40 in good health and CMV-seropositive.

The CDR3 sequence is CASILPPGQGRMNTEAFF. The CDR3 DNA reads as TGTGCCAGCATTCTCCCCCCGGGACAGGGGCGAATGAACACTGAAGCTTTCTTT. This chain links TRBV2 with TRBJ1-1, with 10 nucleotides matching TRBD1. V was clipped by 7 bases and J by 0 bases; unmatched bases: 14. CDR3 length equals 18 residues. From germline, CDR1 is SNHLY and CDR2 FYNNEI.

In nucleotides, the CDR3 is TGTGCCAGTAGTAGATCACAGGGGAGGAACACTGAAGCTTTCTTT. Translation gives CASSRSQGRNTEAFF. The chain is built from TRBV19 and TRBJ1-1, with 7 bases identical to TRBD1. This CDR3 spans 15 amino acids. Germline CDR1 reads LNHDA; CDR2 reads SQIVND (reference sequence). V lost 4 bases to trimming and J lost 1 base; unmatched junction nucleotides: 6.

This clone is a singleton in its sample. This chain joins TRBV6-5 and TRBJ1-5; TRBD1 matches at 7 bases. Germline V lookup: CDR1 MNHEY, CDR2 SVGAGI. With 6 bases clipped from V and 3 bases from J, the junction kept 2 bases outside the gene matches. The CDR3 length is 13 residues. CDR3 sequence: CASRTGTNQPQHF. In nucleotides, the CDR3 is TGTGCCAGCAGGACAGGGACCAATCAGCCCCAGCATTTT.

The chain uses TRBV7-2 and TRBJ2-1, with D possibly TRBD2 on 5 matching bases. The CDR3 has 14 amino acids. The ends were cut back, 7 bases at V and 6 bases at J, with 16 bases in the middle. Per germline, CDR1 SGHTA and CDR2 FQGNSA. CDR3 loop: CASNPGIGFNEQFF. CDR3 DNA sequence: TGTGCCAGCAACCCGGGAATTGGCTTCAATGAGCAGTTCTTC.

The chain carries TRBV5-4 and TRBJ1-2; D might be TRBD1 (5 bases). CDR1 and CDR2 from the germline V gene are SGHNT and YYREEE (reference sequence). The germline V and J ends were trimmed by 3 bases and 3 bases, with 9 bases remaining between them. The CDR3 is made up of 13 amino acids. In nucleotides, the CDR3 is TGTGCCAGCAGCTCCGCGGGGGACTATGGCTACACCTTC. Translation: CASSSAGDYGYTF.

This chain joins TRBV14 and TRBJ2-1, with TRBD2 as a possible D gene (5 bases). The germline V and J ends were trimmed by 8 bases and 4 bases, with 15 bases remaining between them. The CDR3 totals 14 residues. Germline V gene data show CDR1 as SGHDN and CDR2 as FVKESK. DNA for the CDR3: TGTGCCAGCGGCCGGGCTAGCAGATACAATGAGCAGTTCTTC. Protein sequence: CASGRASRYNEQFF. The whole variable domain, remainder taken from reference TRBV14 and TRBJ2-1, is EAGVTQFPSHSVIEKGQTVTLRCDPISGHDNLYWYRRVMGKEIKFLLHFVKESKQDESGMPNNRFLAERTGGTYSTLKVQPAELEDSGVYFCASGRASRYNEQFFGPGTRLTVL.

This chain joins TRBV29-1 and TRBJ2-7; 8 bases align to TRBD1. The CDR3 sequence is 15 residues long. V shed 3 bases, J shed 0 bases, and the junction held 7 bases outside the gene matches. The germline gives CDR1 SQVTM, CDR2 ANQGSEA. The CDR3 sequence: CSVETRDRSSYEQYF. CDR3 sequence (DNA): TGCAGCGTTGAGACTCGGGACAGGAGCTCCTACGAGCAGTACTTC.

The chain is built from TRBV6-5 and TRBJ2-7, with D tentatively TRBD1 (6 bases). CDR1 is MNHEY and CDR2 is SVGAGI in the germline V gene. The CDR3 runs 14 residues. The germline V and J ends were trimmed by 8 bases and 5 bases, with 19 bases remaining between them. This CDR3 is CASSEGDTGNEQYF. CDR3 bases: TGTGCCAGCTCCGAAGGGGACACAGGGAACGAGCAGTACTTC.

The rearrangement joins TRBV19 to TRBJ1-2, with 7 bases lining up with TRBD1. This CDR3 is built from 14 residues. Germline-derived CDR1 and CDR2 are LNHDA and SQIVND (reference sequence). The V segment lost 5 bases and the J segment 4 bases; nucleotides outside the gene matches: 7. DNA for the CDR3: TGTGCCAGTAGTGCAAGACAGGGCGGCTATGGCTACACCTTC. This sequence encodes CASSARQGGYGYTF.

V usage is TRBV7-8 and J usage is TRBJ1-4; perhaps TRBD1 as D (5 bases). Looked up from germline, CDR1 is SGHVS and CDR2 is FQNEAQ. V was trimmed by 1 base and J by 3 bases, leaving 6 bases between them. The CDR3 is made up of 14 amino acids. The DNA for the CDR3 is TGTGCCAGCAGCTTAGGGGGCCCTAATGAAAAACTGTTTTTT. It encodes CASSLGGPNEKLFF.

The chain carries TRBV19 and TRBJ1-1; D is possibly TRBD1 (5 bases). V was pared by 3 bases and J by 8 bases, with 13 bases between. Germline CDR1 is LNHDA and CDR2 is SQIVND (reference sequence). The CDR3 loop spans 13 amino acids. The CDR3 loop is CASSIHGAGEAFF. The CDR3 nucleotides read TGTGCCAGTAGTATCCATGGGGCTGGGGAAGCTTTCTTT.

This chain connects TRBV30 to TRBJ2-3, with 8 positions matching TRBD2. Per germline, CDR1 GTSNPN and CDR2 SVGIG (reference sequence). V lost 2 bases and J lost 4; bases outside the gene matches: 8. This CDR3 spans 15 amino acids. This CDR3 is CAWSPDSGRADTQYF. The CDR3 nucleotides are TGTGCCTGGAGTCCCGACAGCGGGAGAGCAGATACGCAGTATTTT.

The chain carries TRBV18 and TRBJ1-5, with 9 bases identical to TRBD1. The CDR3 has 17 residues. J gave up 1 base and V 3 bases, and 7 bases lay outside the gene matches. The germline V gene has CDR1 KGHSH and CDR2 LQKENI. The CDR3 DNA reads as TGTGCCAGCTCACCTGGCACAGGGGGCTTCAGCAATCAGCCCCAGCATTTT. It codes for CASSPGTGGFSNQPQHF.

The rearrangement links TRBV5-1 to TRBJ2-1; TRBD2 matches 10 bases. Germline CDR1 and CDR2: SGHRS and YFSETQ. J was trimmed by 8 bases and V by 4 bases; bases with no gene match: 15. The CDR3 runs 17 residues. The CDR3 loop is CASSPPGAGGTWDEQFF. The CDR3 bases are TGCGCCAGCAGCCCGCCGGGAGCGGGAGGGACTTGGGATGAGCAGTTCTTC.

CDR3 loop: CASSWSGTTGRNEQFF. The CDR3 DNA is TGTGCCAGCAGCTGGTCCGGGACTACTGGCCGCAATGAGCAGTTCTTC. V gene TRBV5-5 combines with J gene TRBJ2-1, with 7 bases identical to TRBD2. This CDR3 has 16 residues. Trimming cost V 3 bases and J 6 bases; bases outside gene matches: 12. CDR1 is SGHKS, CDR2 YYEKEE, per germline (reference sequence).

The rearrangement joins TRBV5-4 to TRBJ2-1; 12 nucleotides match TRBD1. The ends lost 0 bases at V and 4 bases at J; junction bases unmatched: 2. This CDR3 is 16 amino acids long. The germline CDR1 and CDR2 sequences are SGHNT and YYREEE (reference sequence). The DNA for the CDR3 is TGTGCCAGCAGCTTGGGGGGACAGGGGGCTTACAATGAGCAGTTCTTC. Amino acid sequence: CASSLGGQGAYNEQFF.

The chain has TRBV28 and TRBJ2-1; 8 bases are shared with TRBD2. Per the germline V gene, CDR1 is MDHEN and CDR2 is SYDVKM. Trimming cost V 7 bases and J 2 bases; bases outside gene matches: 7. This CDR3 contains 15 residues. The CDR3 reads CASTPAGGTYNEQFF. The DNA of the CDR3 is TGTGCCAGCACCCCCGCGGGGGGTACCTACAATGAGCAGTTCTTC.